The TCR beta chain under discussion was sequenced for a study of OX40 agonist ivuxolimab in advanced cancers. Germline CDR1 and CDR2: SEHNR and FQNEAQ (reference sequence). The V and J ends lost 2 bases and 6 bases, in that order; junction bases with no gene match: 5. This CDR3 comprises 14 residues. TCRdb keeps only in-frame clones here, not all; method: immunoSEQ multiplex PCR. The sample carries about 66,000 clones, around 84% recorded once. The TCR originated in an adult with an advanced solid tumor such as melanoma, head and neck, liver or kidney cancer. The rearrangement links TRBV7-9 to TRBJ2-3, with TRBD2 identical over 7 bases. Sample: CD4+ or CD8+ T cells sorted from blood, taken in a trial of the OX40 agonist ivuxolimab. CDR3 sequence: CASSLSAGPDTQYF. The DNA of the CDR3 is TGTGCCAGCAGCTTATCAGCGGGACCCGATACGCAGTATTTT. Complete variable domain (other parts from reference TRBV7-9 and TRBJ2-3): DTGVSQNPRHKITKRGQNVTFRCDPISEHNRLYWYRQTLGQGPEFLTYFQNEAQLEKSRLLSDRFSAERPKGSFSTLEIQRTEQGDSAMYLCASSLSAGPDTQYFGPGTRLTVL.